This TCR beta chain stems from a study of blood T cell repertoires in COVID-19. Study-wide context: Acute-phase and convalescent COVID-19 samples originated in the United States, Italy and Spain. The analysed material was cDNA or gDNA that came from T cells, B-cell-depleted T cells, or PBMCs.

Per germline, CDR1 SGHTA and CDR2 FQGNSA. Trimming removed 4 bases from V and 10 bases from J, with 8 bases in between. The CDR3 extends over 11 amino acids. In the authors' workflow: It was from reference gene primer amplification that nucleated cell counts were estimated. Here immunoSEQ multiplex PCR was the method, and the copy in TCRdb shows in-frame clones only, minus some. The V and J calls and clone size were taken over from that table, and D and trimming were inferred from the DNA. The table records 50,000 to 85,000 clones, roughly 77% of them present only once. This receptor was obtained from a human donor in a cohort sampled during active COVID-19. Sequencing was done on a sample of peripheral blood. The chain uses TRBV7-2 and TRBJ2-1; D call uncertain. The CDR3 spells CASSSAREQFF. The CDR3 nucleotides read TGTGCCAGCAGCTCAGCACGGGAGCAGTTCTTC. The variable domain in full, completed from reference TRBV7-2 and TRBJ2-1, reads GAGVSQSPSNKVTEKGKDVELRCDPISGHTALYWYRQSLGQGLEFLIYFQGNSAPDKSGLPSDRFSAERTGGSVSTLTIQRTQQEDSAVYLCASSSAREQFFGPGTRLTVL.